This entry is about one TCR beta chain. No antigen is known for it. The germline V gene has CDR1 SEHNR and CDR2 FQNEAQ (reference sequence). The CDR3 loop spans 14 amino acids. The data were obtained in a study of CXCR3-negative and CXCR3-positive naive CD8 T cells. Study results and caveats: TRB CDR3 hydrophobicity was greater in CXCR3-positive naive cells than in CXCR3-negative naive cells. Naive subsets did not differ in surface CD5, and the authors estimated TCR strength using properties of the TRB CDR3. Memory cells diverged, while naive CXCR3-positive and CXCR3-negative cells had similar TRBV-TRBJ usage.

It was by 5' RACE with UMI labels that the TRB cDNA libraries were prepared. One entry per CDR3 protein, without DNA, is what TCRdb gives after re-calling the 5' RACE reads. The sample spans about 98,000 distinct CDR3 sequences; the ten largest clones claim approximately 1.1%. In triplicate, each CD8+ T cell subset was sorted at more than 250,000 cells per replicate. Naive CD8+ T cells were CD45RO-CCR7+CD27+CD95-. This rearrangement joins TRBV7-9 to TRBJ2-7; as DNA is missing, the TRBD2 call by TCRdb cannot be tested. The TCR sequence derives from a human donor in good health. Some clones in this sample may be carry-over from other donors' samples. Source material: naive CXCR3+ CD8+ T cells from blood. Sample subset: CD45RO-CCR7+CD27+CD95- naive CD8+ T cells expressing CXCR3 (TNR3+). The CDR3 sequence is CASSQWDSSYEQYF.